Below, 12 T cell receptor beta chains from the same sample are listed, as sequenced in a study of neurological immune-mediated disorders. The time point was: longitudinal time-point 3. TCRdb ran MiXCR on the 5' RACE reads and lists one entry per CDR3 protein. The repertoire includes about 45,000 distinct CDR3 sequences, roughly 13% of them detected once, and roughly 10% sits in the top ten. Sequencing used PBMCs. These TCRs come from a man younger than 45 in good health.

This clonotype was picked up many times. A read error is possible here, since a much larger clone lies one base away. The genes are TRBV6-1 and TRBJ2-2, with D tentatively TRBD1 (5 bases). Germline lookup yields CDR1 MNHNS and CDR2 SASEGT. CDR3 length equals 12 residues. Trimming shortened V by 8 bases and J by 3 bases, and 7 bases separated the two germline ends. CDR3 nucleotide sequence: TGTGCCAGCGGCAGGGACACCGGGGAGCTGTTTTTT. It codes for CASGRDTGELFF.

This clonotype was counted ten times or more. The chain is built from TRBV12-3 or TRBV12-4 and TRBJ2-7; D is unclear. This CDR3 has 15 residues. The V end was cut by 3 bases, the J end by 2 bases, with 14 bases between. CDR3 sequence: CASSLNLVSAYEQYF. DNA for the CDR3: TGTGCCAGCAGTTTGAATTTGGTTTCGGCCTACGAGCAGTACTTC.

This clonotype was picked up many times. The chain uses TRBV20-1 and TRBJ2-4, with 8 nucleotides matching TRBD2. Germline loops: CDR1 DFQATT, CDR2 SNEGSKA (reference sequence). This CDR3 region has 16 residues. J was trimmed by 1 base and V by 0 bases; bases with no gene match: 5. CDR3 sequence (DNA): TGCAGTGCTAGAGATCGGGGGGGAGCGGCCAAAAACATTCAGTACTTC. Translation gives CSARDRGGAAKNIQYF.

This clonotype was seen at least ten times. This chain connects TRBV6-6 to TRBJ2-3; 7 nucleotides align to TRBD2. The J segment lost 6 bases and the V segment lost 2 bases, leaving 5 bases of the junction unmatched. The CDR3 runs 14 residues. Germline V gene data show CDR1 as MNHNY and CDR2 as SVGAGI (reference sequence). The CDR3 here is CASSYGGRADTQYF. CDR3 coding DNA: TGTGCCAGCAGTTACGGAGGGAGGGCCGATACGCAGTATTTT.

This sequence joins TRBV5-1 and TRBJ2-7, with D possibly being TRBD1 (5 bases). The CDR3 spans 15 residues. V was trimmed by 4 bases and J by 2 bases, leaving 16 bases between them. Germline CDR1 reads SGHRS; CDR2 reads YFSETQ. The CDR3 sequence: CASSPEGHGTYEQYF. As DNA, the CDR3 is TGCGCCAGCAGCCCGGAAGGACATGGAACCTACGAGCAGTACTTC.

This clonotype has just a few counts. The chain is built from TRBV5-1 and TRBJ2-7, with 8 nucleotides matching TRBD2. Germline V lookup: CDR1 SGHRS, CDR2 YFSETQ. With V trimmed by 4 bases and J by 2 bases, 5 bases remained unmatched. There are 14 residues in the CDR3. Here the CDR3 DNA reads TGCGCCAGCAGCAATGCGGGAGGCCCCTACGAGCAGTACTTC. Its translation is CASSNAGGPYEQYF.

The sample holds many counts of this clonotype. CDR3 amino acids: CASTRRLAGDYEQYF. CDR3 DNA sequence: TGTGCCAGCACCCGGCGGCTAGCGGGCGACTACGAGCAGTACTTC. The rearrangement joins TRBV6-5 to TRBJ2-7; 8 bases are a match to TRBD2. V shed 7 bases and J 3 bases; nucleotides not matched to a gene: 11. This CDR3 has 15 amino acids. Germline V lookup: CDR1 MNHEY, CDR2 SVGAGI.

This clonotype was observed at least ten times. The chain employs TRBV20-1 and TRBJ1-6; perhaps TRBD1 as D (6 bases). The germline V gene encodes CDR1 DFQATT and CDR2 SNEGSKA (reference sequence). The CDR3 is 15 residues long. Between the trimmed V and J ends, which lost 0 bases and 7 bases, there was a span of 13 bases. The CDR3 DNA reads TGCAGTGCTAGAGATTGGGGGGGGGCAAATTCACCCCTCCACTTT. It specifies CSARDWGGANSPLHF.

This clonotype was counted many times. This chain joins TRBV5-1 and TRBJ2-7; D uncertain. The CDR3 runs 12 residues. Trimming left V 1 base short and J 2 bases short, with 4 bases between. The germline CDR1 and CDR2 sequences are SGHRS and YFSETQ. The CDR3 reads CASSLNTYEQYF. The CDR3, as DNA: TGCGCCAGCAGCTTGAACACCTACGAGCAGTACTTC.

This clonotype has ten or more counts. The chain couples TRBV27 to TRBJ2-7; 10 bases are shared with TRBD2. After removal of 4 bases from V and 3 bases from J, the junction contained 6 bases not matched to a gene. The CDR3 sequence is 15 residues long. Germline V CDR1 and CDR2: MNHEY, SMNVEV (reference sequence). The CDR3 coding sequence is TGTGCCAGCAGTTCCCCAGCGGGAGGGGTCTACGAGCAGTACTTC. Translation gives CASSSPAGGVYEQYF.

By sample fraction, this clonotype is medium-sized (0.01 to 0.1%). The rearrangement uses TRBV7-2 and TRBJ1-1; no reliable D call. CDR3 size: 14 residues. Trimming took off 1 base at V and 0 bases at J, with 6 bases between the two ends. Looked up from germline, CDR1 is SGHTA and CDR2 is FQGNSA. Here the CDR3 DNA reads TGTGCCAGCAGCTTAGGAGCCTTGAACACTGAAGCTTTCTTT. It encodes CASSLGALNTEAFF.

This clonotype occurred many times. The chain recombines TRBV7-8 with TRBJ2-2; possibly TRBD1 for D (6 bases). In germline, CDR1 is SGHVS, CDR2 FQNEAQ. Trimming took off 6 bases at V and 8 bases at J, with 13 bases between the two ends. CDR3 length: 13 amino acids. The CDR3 DNA reads TGTGCCAGCAGAATACAGGGATCGGGGGAGCTGTTTTTT. Its translation is CASRIQGSGELFF. The full variable domain, with the rest looked up from reference TRBV7-8 and TRBJ2-2, is GAGVSQSPRYKVAKRGQDVALRCDPISGHVSLFWYQQALGQGPEFLTYFQNEAQLDKSGLPSDRFFAERPEGSVSTLKIQRTQQEDSAVYLCASRIQGSGELFFGEGSRLTVL.